These 10 T cell receptor beta chains share one sample of origin, sequenced in a study of T cell responses to AZD1222 COVID-19 vaccine. Sequencing was performed with immunoSEQ multiplex PCR; in TCRdb, only in-frame clones are kept and a portion is missing. This sample has 150,000 or so clones; approximately 90% occur once, and the top ten carry under 8%. Source: peripheral blood, taken after recovery from COVID-19. The receptors were sampled from an adult who had recovered from COVID-19.

This clone was counted a few times. The chain uses TRBV4-3 and TRBJ1-1, with TRBD1 matching 7 bases. CDR3 length equals 15 residues. The V gene's germline CDR1 is LGHNA and CDR2 YSLEER. The ends lost 1 base at V and 3 bases at J; junction bases unmatched: 5. CDR3 sequence (DNA): TGCGCCAGCAGCCAAGTCCAAGGGGGCTACACTGAAGCTTTCTTT. This codes for CASSQVQGGYTEAFF.

The CDR3 here is CASSLGGAGELFF. CDR3 DNA: TGTGCCAGCAGTTTAGGGGGGGCCGGGGAGCTGTTTTTT. The rearrangement links TRBV28 to TRBJ2-2, with 7 bases aligning to TRBD2. V was clipped by 2 bases and J by 6 bases; unmatched bases: 0. This CDR3 is built from 13 residues. Germline V lookup: CDR1 MDHEN, CDR2 SYDVKM.

V usage is TRBV5-1 and J usage is TRBJ1-4; D is ambiguous. This CDR3 comprises 14 residues. V lost 4 bases, J lost 4 bases, and 11 bases lay in between. Germline V gene sequence: CDR1 SGHRS, CDR2 YFSETQ. CDR3 protein: CASSLGVFNEKLFF. In nucleotides, the CDR3 is TGCGCCAGCAGCCTGGGAGTCTTTAATGAAAAACTGTTTTTT. The full variable domain, its missing parts supplied by reference TRBV5-1 and TRBJ1-4, is KAGVTQTPRYLIKTRGQQVTLSCSPISGHRSVSWYQQTPGQGLQFLFEYFSETQRNKGNFPGRFSGRQFSNSRSEMNVSTLELGDSALYLCASSLGVFNEKLFFGSGTQLSVL.

The rearrangement uses TRBV6-5 and TRBJ1-2; 10 bases match TRBD1. Germline V gives CDR1 MNHEY, CDR2 SVGAGI. V gave up 6 bases and J gave up 6 bases; unmatched junction bases: 4. The CDR3 loop spans 13 amino acids. CDR3 sequence reads: CASRQTGGDGYTF. Written as DNA, the CDR3 is TGTGCCAGCAGACAGACAGGGGGCGATGGCTACACCTTC.

The rearrangement uses TRBV4-1 and TRBJ2-1, with 8 bases fitting TRBD1. The CDR3 is 15 residues long. The trim removed 1 base at V and 6 bases at J, leaving 5 bases unmatched. Germline V gives CDR1 MGHRA, CDR2 YSYEKL. CDR3 residues: CASSQVSQGVNEQFF. CDR3 bases: TGCGCCAGCAGCCAAGTATCACAGGGGGTCAATGAGCAGTTCTTC.

The genes are TRBV7-2 and TRBJ2-1, with 7 positions matching TRBD2. The length of the CDR3 is 16 residues. The V gene end was trimmed by 5 bases and the J gene end by 0 bases; junction bases not matched to a gene: 7. Germline-derived CDR1 and CDR2 are SGHTA and FQGNSA. This CDR3 is CASSPRGGSSYNEQFF. Here the CDR3 DNA reads TGTGCCAGCAGCCCCCGTGGCGGGAGCTCCTACAATGAGCAGTTCTTC. The full variable domain, with the rest looked up from reference TRBV7-2 and TRBJ2-1, is GAGVSQSPSNKVTEKGKDVELRCDPISGHTALYWYRQSLGQGLEFLIYFQGNSAPDKSGLPSDRFSAERTGGSVSTLTIQRTQQEDSAVYLCASSPRGGSSYNEQFFGPGTRLTVL.

This chain joins TRBV2 and TRBJ1-1; TRBD1 matches 8 bases. The CDR3 length is 13 residues. J gave up 5 bases and V 6 bases, and 5 bases lay outside the gene matches. The V gene's germline CDR1 is SNHLY and CDR2 FYNNEI. CDR3 nucleotide sequence: TGTGCCAGCAGCAACAGGGGGGGAACTGAAGCTTTCTTT. Protein: CASSNRGGTEAFF.

V gene TRBV5-1 combines with J gene TRBJ2-5; D may match TRBD1 or TRBD2 (6 bases each). The CDR3 totals 13 residues. Germline values: CDR1 SGHRS, CDR2 YFSETQ. The V gene lost 1 base and the J gene lost 4 bases, with 8 bases spanning the gap. The CDR3 loop reads CASSLKGGETQYF. CDR3 nucleotides: TGCGCCAGCAGCTTGAAGGGGGGAGAGACCCAGTACTTC.

This clone was seen more than once but under ten times. The J gene is TRBJ1-5, the V gene TRBV19; tentatively, D is TRBD1 (6 bases). Trimming shortened V by 4 bases and J by 5 bases, and 12 bases separated the two germline ends. This CDR3 contains 14 residues. Germline CDR1 LNHDA, CDR2 SQIVND (reference sequence). CDR3 bases: TGTGCCAGTAGTACAAAACAGGGTCATCAGCCCCAGCATTTT. It specifies CASSTKQGHQPQHF.

This chain links TRBV29-1 with TRBJ1-2; D gene ambiguous. CDR1 and CDR2 from the germline V gene are SQVTM and ANQGSEA. The CDR3 contains 14 residues. V dropped 1 base and J dropped 1 base, with 10 bases sitting between them. The CDR3 loop reads CSVEARDLNYGYTF. The CDR3 DNA reads TGCAGCGTTGAAGCCCGGGATCTTAACTATGGCTACACCTTC.